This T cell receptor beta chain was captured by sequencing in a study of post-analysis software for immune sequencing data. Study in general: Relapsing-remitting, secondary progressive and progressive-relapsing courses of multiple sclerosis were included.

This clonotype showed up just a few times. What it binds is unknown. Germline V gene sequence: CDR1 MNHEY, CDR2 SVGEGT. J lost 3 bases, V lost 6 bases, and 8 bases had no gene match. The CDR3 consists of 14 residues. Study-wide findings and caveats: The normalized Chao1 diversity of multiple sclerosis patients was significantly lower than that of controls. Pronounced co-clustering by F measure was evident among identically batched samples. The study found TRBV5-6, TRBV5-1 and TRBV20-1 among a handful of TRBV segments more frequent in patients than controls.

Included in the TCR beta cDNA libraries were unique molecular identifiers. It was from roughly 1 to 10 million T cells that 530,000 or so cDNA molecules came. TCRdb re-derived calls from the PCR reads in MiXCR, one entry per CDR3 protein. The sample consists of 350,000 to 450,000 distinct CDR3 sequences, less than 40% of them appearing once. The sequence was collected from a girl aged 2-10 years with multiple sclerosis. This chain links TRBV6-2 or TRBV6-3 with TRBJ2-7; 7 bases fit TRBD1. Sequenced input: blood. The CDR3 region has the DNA TGTGCCAGCAGCAAAAACAGGGGCTTCTACGAGCAGTACTTC. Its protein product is CASSKNRGFYEQYF.